Following are 20 T cell receptor beta chains from one sample sequenced in a study of T-cell reconstitution after alpha-beta-depleted transplantation in children. A library of TCRbeta sequences, prepared with unique molecular identifiers, was generated. TCRdb independently ran MiXCR on the PCR reads; one entry per CDR3 protein. The data show about 580,000 distinct CDR3 sequences, roughly a quarter seen once. Sequences were derived from PBMCs, sampled before TCRalphabeta/CD19-depleted stem cell transplant. These receptors came from a boy under two years old with Wiskott-Aldrich syndrome, due to receive a stem cell transplant.

The rearrangement links TRBV20-1 to TRBJ1-4, with 9 bases identical to TRBD1. The CDR3 loop spans 15 amino acids. J was trimmed by 5 bases and V by 0 bases; bases with no gene match: 4. Looked up from germline, CDR1 is DFQATT and CDR2 is SNEGSKA (reference sequence). In DNA form, the CDR3 reads TGCAGTGCTAGAGATCCTGGGACAGGGAATGAAAAACTGTTTTTT. Translated, it gives CSARDPGTGNEKLFF.

This chain connects TRBV29-1 to TRBJ2-7; 11 bases fit TRBD2. Germline assignment: CDR1 SQVTM and CDR2 ANQGSEA. V lost 7 bases, J lost 2 bases, and 13 bases stayed unmatched. This CDR3 is built from 16 residues. The DNA for the CDR3 is TGCAGCGCCCGCACTCTACTAGCGGGAGTTGCCTACGAGCAGTACTTC. It is translated as CSARTLLAGVAYEQYF.

This clonotype was recorded a few times. The DNA for the CDR3 is TGCGCCAGCAGCTCACAGGGGGCGGGTAATGAGCAGTTCTTC. This encodes CASSSQGAGNEQFF. The chain couples TRBV5-1 to TRBJ2-1; 9 positions match TRBD1. Germline V gene data show CDR1 as SGHRS and CDR2 as YFSETQ. V gave up 3 bases and J gave up 7 bases; unmatched junction bases: 5. This CDR3 region has 14 residues.

There are a few counts of this clonotype. The chain joins TRBV29-1 to TRBJ2-1, with 12 positions matching TRBD2. Germline V gene data show CDR1 as SQVTM and CDR2 as ANQGSEA. The CDR3 extends over 16 amino acids. Losses at the gene ends were 1 base for V and 7 bases for J; bases not matched to a gene: 8. The CDR3 spells CSVEALAGGLSNEQFF. Here the CDR3 DNA reads TGCAGCGTTGAAGCCCTAGCGGGAGGGCTGTCTAATGAGCAGTTCTTC.

This chain joins TRBV30 and TRBJ2-3; TRBD2 might be the D (5 bases). The V end lost 2 bases, the J end lost 3 bases, and 12 bases lay between the germline ends. The CDR3 covers 14 residues. Germline V lookup: CDR1 GTSNPN, CDR2 SVGIG (reference sequence). The CDR3 region is CAWSFMTNTDTQYF. CDR3 nucleotide sequence: TGTGCCTGGAGTTTTATGACTAATACAGATACGCAGTATTTT.

This clonotype has a handful of counts. The chain is built from TRBV20-1 and TRBJ2-2; D gene uncertain. V lost 6 bases and J lost 2, with 16 bases in between. The CDR3 loop spans 15 amino acids. Per the germline V gene, CDR1 is DFQATT and CDR2 is SNEGSKA (reference sequence). This CDR3 reads CSALARFENTGELFF. CDR3 DNA: TGCAGTGCCCTGGCCAGGTTTGAAAACACCGGGGAGCTGTTTTTT.

The chain has TRBV7-9 and TRBJ2-7; no reliable D call. This CDR3 spans 14 amino acids. Germline-derived CDR1 and CDR2 are SEHNR and FQNEAQ (reference sequence). The V end was cut by 5 bases, the J end by 1 base, with 12 bases between. DNA for the CDR3: TGTGCCAGCAGCCCCAAGGACCGGTCCTACGAGCAGTACTTC. Protein sequence: CASSPKDRSYEQYF.

There are a few counts of this clonotype. This chain joins TRBV29-1 and TRBJ2-1; 14 nucleotides line up with TRBD2. The junction had 11 bases not matched to a gene; V was cut back by 6 bases and J by 10 bases. Germline V gene sequence: CDR1 SQVTM, CDR2 ANQGSEA. The CDR3 has 15 amino acids. The CDR3 nucleotides are TGCAGCGTCGGAGGGACTAGCGGGAGCTATGAAGAGCAGTTCTTC. This gives the protein CSVGGTSGSYEEQFF.

This clonotype occurred a few times. V gene TRBV2 combines with J gene TRBJ1-2, with 7 bases fitting TRBD1. There are 14 residues in the CDR3. The V gene's germline CDR1 is SNHLY and CDR2 FYNNEI. The V segment lost 6 bases and the J segment 8 bases; nucleotides outside the gene matches: 12. The CDR3 nucleotides read TGTGCCAGCAGCCCCCCCGAGGGGGCCGGAGGCTACACCTTC. Its protein is CASSPPEGAGGYTF.

This clonotype has only a few counts. The chain uses TRBV5-1 and TRBJ2-1; D remains unclear. Looked up from germline, CDR1 is SGHRS and CDR2 is YFSETQ. The V end lost 1 base, the J end lost 0 bases, and 8 bases lay between the germline ends. This CDR3 spans 15 amino acids. The CDR3 loop reads CASSLHSSSYNEQFF. The DNA of the CDR3 is TGCGCCAGCAGCTTGCACAGCAGCTCCTACAATGAGCAGTTCTTC.

The J gene is TRBJ2-7, the V gene TRBV7-2; D perhaps matches TRBD1 (6 bases). The germline V gene encodes CDR1 SGHTA and CDR2 FQGNSA. This CDR3 is built from 17 residues. V was trimmed by 2 bases and J by 0 bases, leaving 17 bases between them. The CDR3 region has the DNA TGTGCCAGCAGCTTAAAGGCCTCTCAGGGGAGCTCCTACGAGCAGTACTTC. Its translation is CASSLKASQGSSYEQYF.

The chain employs TRBV12-3 or TRBV12-4 and TRBJ1-3, with a weak D call TRBD1 (5 bases). V lost 5 bases, J lost 0 bases, and 26 bases lay in between. This CDR3 spans 20 amino acids. CDR3 nucleotides: TGTGCCAGCAGTAGAAGCGGGGAGGTCAGGGCCGGATCCTCTGGAAACACCATATATTTT. This translates into CASSRSGEVRAGSSGNTIYF.

This rearrangement joins TRBV9 to TRBJ2-7; D remains unclear. V shed 2 bases and J shed 3 bases, with 9 bases lying between them. Germline lookup yields CDR1 SGDLS and CDR2 YYNGEE. The CDR3 runs to 13 residues. This CDR3 reads CASSVDSSYEQYF. The DNA for the CDR3 is TGTGCCAGCAGCGTCGACTCCAGCTACGAGCAGTACTTC.

This rearrangement joins TRBV5-5 to TRBJ2-2, with D unclear. The ends were cut back, 4 bases at V and 7 bases at J, with 17 bases in the middle. In germline, CDR1 is SGHKS, CDR2 YYEKEE (reference sequence). This CDR3 comprises 15 residues. This chain's CDR3 is CASSPRGVEIGELFF. Here the CDR3 DNA reads TGTGCCAGCAGCCCTCGTGGGGTCGAGATCGGGGAGCTGTTTTTT.

In nucleotides, the CDR3 is TGTGCCAGCAGGCGGGACAGGGGGAGATTGAACACTGAAGCTTTCTTT. Translated, it gives CASRRDRGRLNTEAFF. This chain links TRBV12-3 or TRBV12-4 with TRBJ1-1; 11 bases are a match to TRBD1. The V and J ends lost 6 bases and 0 bases, in that order; junction bases with no gene match: 6. This CDR3 comprises 16 residues.

V usage is TRBV5-1 and J usage is TRBJ2-7; 7 bases align to TRBD1. CDR3 length: 14 amino acids. The germline V gene has CDR1 SGHRS and CDR2 YFSETQ. The V segment lost 0 bases and the J segment 3 bases; nucleotides outside the gene matches: 3. The CDR3 DNA reads TGCGCCAGCAGCTTGGAGACAGGGCTCTACGAGCAGTACTTC. Translating gives CASSLETGLYEQYF.

V gene TRBV29-1 combines with J gene TRBJ1-2, with 7 bases fitting TRBD1. The germline gives CDR1 SQVTM, CDR2 ANQGSEA. The length of the CDR3 is 13 residues. V shed 8 bases and J 5 bases; nucleotides not matched to a gene: 11. CDR3 in DNA: TGCAGCACCACGACAGGGTTGGAGTATGGCTACACCTTC. Translating gives CSTTTGLEYGYTF.

The rearrangement joins TRBV7-9 to TRBJ1-3; possibly TRBD1 for D (5 bases). Germline lookup yields CDR1 SEHNR and CDR2 FQNEAQ (reference sequence). Trimming cost V 3 bases and J 4 bases, with 13 bases left between them. The CDR3 loop spans 15 amino acids. The CDR3 region is CASSFSGAGGNTIYF. The CDR3 nucleotides read TGTGCCAGCAGCTTCTCTGGGGCAGGGGGAAACACCATATATTTT.

The chain combines TRBV5-1 with TRBJ2-2, with D unclear. Germline CDR1 SGHRS, CDR2 YFSETQ. Trimming cost V 0 bases and J 7 bases, with 16 bases left between them. The CDR3 length is 16 residues. The CDR3: CASSLEAFRSGGELFF. Here the CDR3 DNA reads TGCGCCAGCAGCTTGGAAGCATTCAGGAGTGGCGGGGAGCTGTTTTTT.

This rearrangement joins TRBV12-3 or TRBV12-4 to TRBJ2-3; 13 bases fit TRBD2. Trimming took 8 bases from V and 2 from J; bases not matched to a gene: 4. The CDR3 covers 15 residues. CDR3 sequence reads: CASAGLAGPTDTQYF. CDR3 coding DNA: TGTGCCAGCGCGGGACTAGCGGGGCCCACAGATACGCAGTATTTT.